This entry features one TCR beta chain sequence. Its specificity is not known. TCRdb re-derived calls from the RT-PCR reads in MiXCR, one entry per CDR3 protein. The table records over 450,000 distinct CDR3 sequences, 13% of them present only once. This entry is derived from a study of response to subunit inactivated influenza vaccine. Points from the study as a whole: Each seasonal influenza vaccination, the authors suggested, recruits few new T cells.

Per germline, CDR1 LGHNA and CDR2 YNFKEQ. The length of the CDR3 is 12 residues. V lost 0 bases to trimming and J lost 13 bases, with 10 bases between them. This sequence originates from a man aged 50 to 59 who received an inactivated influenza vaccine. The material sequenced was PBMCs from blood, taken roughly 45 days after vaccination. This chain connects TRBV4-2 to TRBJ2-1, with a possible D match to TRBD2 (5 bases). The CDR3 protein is CASSQDREIQFF. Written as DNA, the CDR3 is TGTGCCAGCAGCCAAGATCGGGAAATTCAGTTCTTC.